Following are 20 T cell receptor beta chains from one sample sequenced in a study of blood T cell repertoires in COVID-19. Sequencing used immunoSEQ multiplex PCR; TCRdb keeps in-frame clones, though not all of them. The sample shows about 300,000 clones, roughly 90% of them seen only once. Sequenced sample: peripheral blood. Receptor source: a man between 18 and 35 years old who had recovered from COVID-19.

The chain combines TRBV4-1 with TRBJ2-1, with unresolved D. The CDR3 runs 15 residues. Deletions cut 0 bases from V and 9 bases from J, with 15 bases between. Germline V gene sequence: CDR1 MGHRA, CDR2 YSYEKL. The DNA of the CDR3 is TGCGCCAGCAGCCAAGATCCCCAGGTTTTGATTGAGCAGTTCTTC. Translation gives CASSQDPQVLIEQFF.

As regards this clone: Other nucleotide sequences in the sample specify the same CDR3. This chain connects TRBV13 to TRBJ1-2, with a possible D match to TRBD1 (5 bases). Trimming left V 4 bases short and J 1 base short, with 7 bases between. This CDR3 comprises 13 residues. Germline V CDR1 and CDR2: PRHDT, FYEKMQ (reference sequence). The CDR3 DNA reads as TGTGCCAGCAGCTCTCAGGGTAACTATGGCTACACCTTC. Its translation is CASSSQGNYGYTF.

The V call is TRBV4-3, the J call TRBJ2-3; 7 bases align to TRBD2. Trimming removed 3 bases from V and 6 bases from J; junction bases left unmatched: 9. Germline loops: CDR1 LGHNA, CDR2 YSLEER. The CDR3 sequence is 15 residues long. Here the CDR3 DNA reads TGCGCCAGCAGCCAGGGGACTACTCGGGACGATACGCAGTATTTT. Translating gives CASSQGTTRDDTQYF.

The chain couples TRBV4-2 to TRBJ2-1, with 8 bases lining up with TRBD1. Germline V gives CDR1 LGHNA, CDR2 YNFKEQ. V gave up 1 base and J gave up 8 bases; unmatched junction bases: 7. The CDR3 extends over 15 amino acids. The CDR3 protein is CASSQGRTGSHEQFF. The DNA for the CDR3 is TGTGCCAGCAGCCAAGGGAGGACAGGGAGCCATGAGCAGTTCTTC.

DNA of the CDR3: TGCGCCAGCTCCTATTACGGGACAGGCGACTACGAGCAGTACTTC. It translates to CASSYYGTGDYEQYF. The chain recombines TRBV4-3 with TRBJ2-7, with 8 bases identical to TRBD1. This CDR3 region has 15 residues. The germline V gene has CDR1 LGHNA and CDR2 YSLEER. J was trimmed by 3 bases and V by 8 bases; bases with no gene match: 12.

This chain uses TRBV3-1 (or the pseudogene TRBV3-2) with TRBJ1-5, with TRBD1 matching over 9 bases. Trimming cost V 4 bases and J 6 bases; bases outside gene matches: 10. Germline-derived CDR1 and CDR2 are LGHDT and YNNKEL (reference sequence). The CDR3 runs 16 residues. The CDR3 protein is CASSPGDRGSGQPQHF. In DNA, the CDR3 is TGTGCCAGCAGCCCTGGAGACAGGGGGTCCGGTCAGCCCCAGCATTTT.

This chain links TRBV3-1 (or the pseudogene TRBV3-2) with TRBJ2-3, with D hard to call. CDR1 is LGHDT, CDR2 YNNKEL, per germline (reference sequence). The V gene lost 1 base and the J gene lost 6 bases, with 11 bases spanning the gap. The CDR3 sequence is 14 residues long. The CDR3 region is CASSQGVGVDTQYF. DNA of the CDR3: TGTGCCAGCAGCCAAGGCGTAGGAGTTGATACGCAGTATTTT.

This clone has a handful of counts. This rearrangement joins TRBV2 to TRBJ1-3; D might be TRBD1 (6 bases). The CDR3 is made up of 14 amino acids. The V gene lost 7 bases and the J gene lost 0 bases, with 10 bases spanning the gap. CDR1 is SNHLY and CDR2 is FYNNEI in the germline V gene. CDR3 loop: CASTDSYSGNTIYF. The CDR3 region has the DNA TGTGCCAGCACGGACAGCTACTCTGGAAACACCATATATTTT.

The V call is TRBV29-1, the J call TRBJ1-4; D is uncertain. V lost 5 bases to trimming and J lost 6 bases, with 13 bases between them. Germline loops: CDR1 SQVTM, CDR2 ANQGSEA. The CDR3 is 13 amino acids. CDR3 in amino acids: CSVYPEGYEKLFF. The CDR3 DNA follows: TGCAGCGTTTACCCGGAGGGATATGAAAAACTGTTTTTT.

This clone was detected once. The chain recombines TRBV7-9 with TRBJ1-1; D is perhaps TRBD1 (5 bases). This CDR3 contains 14 residues. The germline V gene encodes CDR1 SEHNR and CDR2 FQNEAQ (reference sequence). V was trimmed by 3 bases and J by 5 bases, leaving 13 bases between them. CDR3 nucleotide sequence: TGTGCCAGCAGCTTTCATGGGGGGAGTACTGAAGCTTTCTTT. This gives the protein CASSFHGGSTEAFF.

The chain carries TRBV29-1 and TRBJ2-3; TRBD2 might be the D (6 bases). Trimming removed 7 bases from V and 4 bases from J, with 18 bases in between. Germline-derived CDR1 and CDR2 are SQVTM and ANQGSEA. The CDR3 covers 14 residues. The CDR3 nucleotides read TGCAGCGCCTCTAGCGACCCGGCCTCAGATACGCAGTATTTT. Encoded protein: CSASSDPASDTQYF.

The chain employs TRBV6-1 and TRBJ2-3, with 10 bases lining up with TRBD1. The junction had 8 bases not matched to a gene; V was cut back by 3 bases and J by 5 bases. CDR3 length: 16 residues. Germline V gives CDR1 MNHNS, CDR2 SASEGT. CDR3 residues: CASSDTLGTGVDTQYF. For the CDR3, the DNA is TGTGCCAGCAGTGACACCTTGGGGACAGGGGTAGATACGCAGTATTTT.

V is TRBV2 and J is TRBJ1-2, with 9 bases identical to TRBD1. The V gene end was trimmed by 7 bases and the J gene end by 10 bases; junction bases not matched to a gene: 7. The CDR3 runs 12 residues. Germline CDR1 SNHLY, CDR2 FYNNEI. CDR3 sequence (DNA): TGTGCCAGCACCTGGGACAGGGTAGACTACACCTTC. The encoded protein is CASTWDRVDYTF.

The V gene is TRBV2, the J gene TRBJ1-1; no clear D. Germline CDR1 is SNHLY and CDR2 is FYNNEI. The length of the CDR3 is 14 residues. The V and J ends lost 6 bases and 4 bases respectively, with 15 bases between them. The CDR3, as DNA: TGTGCCAGCAGCCCACCGGGAAAGGGCACTGAAGCTTTCTTT. It encodes CASSPPGKGTEAFF.

This chain connects TRBV10-2 to TRBJ2-1; 7 positions match TRBD2. This CDR3 has 15 amino acids. V lost 6 bases to trimming and J lost 4 bases; unmatched junction nucleotides: 9. The germline gives CDR1 WSHSY, CDR2 SAAADI. CDR3 bases: TGCGCCAGCAGCCCTTGGGACGGGGGGTACAATGAGCAGTTCTTC. It yields the protein CASSPWDGGYNEQFF.

The V and J genes are TRBV6-5 and TRBJ1-2, with D unclear. Trimming removed 6 bases from V and 8 bases from J, with 13 bases in between. Germline CDR1 is MNHEY and CDR2 is SVGAGI. The CDR3 is 12 residues long. CDR3 region: CASSDPGGGYTF. CDR3 coding DNA: TGTGCCAGCAGCGACCCCGGAGGCGGCTACACCTTC.

The genes are TRBV18 and TRBJ1-2; the D is unclear. The CDR3 covers 16 residues. Germline CDR1 is KGHSH and CDR2 is LQKENI. Between the trimmed V and J ends, which lost 3 bases and 1 base, there was a span of 15 bases. The CDR3 bases are TGTGCCAGCTCACCGCCCTCGGAAAGGAGTAACTATGGCTACACCTTC. Translating gives CASSPPSERSNYGYTF.

This clone was seen a handful of times. Within the sample, other DNA sequences also encode this same CDR3. The chain is built from TRBV29-1 and TRBJ1-2; D gene unclear. V was trimmed by 4 bases and J by 4 bases, leaving 10 bases between them. The length of the CDR3 is 12 residues. Per germline, CDR1 SQVTM and CDR2 ANQGSEA. The CDR3 protein is CSVVEGGYGYTF. The CDR3 DNA sequence: TGCAGCGTTGTCGAGGGTGGCTATGGCTACACCTTC.

The CDR3 here is CASSQDPGLPSETQYF. The CDR3 DNA reads as TGCGCCAGCAGCCAAGATCCGGGACTCCCTTCCGAGACCCAGTACTTC. V usage is TRBV4-1 and J usage is TRBJ2-5; D is perhaps TRBD2 (6 bases). Germline V gene sequence: CDR1 MGHRA, CDR2 YSYEKL. This CDR3 is built from 16 residues. V gave up 0 bases and J gave up 5 bases, with 16 bases separating them.

The V gene is TRBV4-3, the J gene TRBJ1-1; perhaps TRBD1 as D (5 bases). This CDR3 region has 16 residues. The germline CDR1 and CDR2 sequences are LGHNA and YSLEER. Trimming removed 0 bases at V and 1 base at J, with 12 bases between. CDR3 region: CASSQDRQGRNTEAFF. CDR3 bases: TGCGCCAGCAGCCAAGATCGGCAGGGCCGGAACACTGAAGCTTTCTTT.